Below, 32 T cell receptor beta chains from the same sample are listed, as sequenced in a study of T cell responses to AZD1222 COVID-19 vaccine. The repertoire was sequenced with immunoSEQ multiplex PCR; TCRdb's copy has only in-frame clones and lacks some. The table shows 99,000 or so clones, with about nine tenths occurring only once. Sample: peripheral blood, taken 28 days after the second dose of the MenACWY control vaccine. The origin of the receptors is an adult who received the MenACWY meningococcal vaccine as a control.

This chain uses TRBV7-8 with TRBJ1-2; D possibly corresponds to TRBD1 (5 bases). This CDR3 has 15 amino acids. The V gene's germline CDR1 is SGHVS and CDR2 FQNEAQ. V lost 3 bases and J lost 4, with 15 bases in between. CDR3 residues: CASSFGGGGAYGYTF. CDR3 nucleotide sequence: TGTGCCAGCAGCTTTGGGGGAGGTGGAGCCTATGGCTACACCTTC.

The V call is TRBV10-3, the J call TRBJ2-1, with TRBD2 matching 15 bases. The J segment lost 1 base and the V segment lost 1 base, leaving 5 bases of the junction unmatched. The germline V gene has CDR1 ENHRY and CDR2 SYGVKD. The CDR3 has 19 amino acids. The CDR3 DNA is TGTGCCATCAGTGAGTTCGGGACTAGCGGGGGGTCTTCCTACAATGAGCAGTTCTTC. Residues: CAISEFGTSGGSSYNEQFF.

V gene TRBV9 combines with J gene TRBJ1-4, with unresolved D. CDR3 length: 15 amino acids. In germline, CDR1 is SGDLS, CDR2 YYNGEE. V lost 3 bases, J lost 5 bases, and 14 bases lay in between. CDR3: CASSARTGWNEKLFF. The CDR3 DNA follows: TGTGCCAGCAGCGCCCGGACGGGATGGAATGAAAAACTGTTTTTT.

The chain combines TRBV14 with TRBJ1-6; D gene unclear. CDR1 and CDR2 (germline): SGHDN, FVKESK. The CDR3 loop spans 13 amino acids. Trimming left V 3 bases short and J 5 bases short, with 5 bases between. The DNA of the CDR3 is TGTGCCAGCAGCCACACCAATAATTCACCCCTCCACTTT. It specifies CASSHTNNSPLHF. Supplemented by reference TRBV14 and TRBJ1-6, the full variable domain reads EAGVTQFPSHSVIEKGQTVTLRCDPISGHDNLYWYRRVMGKEIKFLLHFVKESKQDESGMPNNRFLAERTGGTYSTLKVQPAELEDSGVYFCASSHTNNSPLHFGNGTRLTVT.

The chain is built from TRBV3-1 (or the pseudogene TRBV3-2) and TRBJ1-2, with unresolved D. This CDR3 has 12 residues. The V end was cut by 2 bases, the J end by 5 bases, with 6 bases between. In germline, CDR1 is LGHDT, CDR2 YNNKEL (reference sequence). The CDR3 reads CASSQLDYGYTF. The CDR3 DNA reads TGTGCCAGCAGCCAACTCGATTATGGCTACACCTTC.

This chain joins TRBV19 and TRBJ1-2; D possibly corresponds to TRBD1 (5 bases). With 9 bases removed from V and 8 bases from J, the gap between germline ends came to 25 bases. The CDR3 totals 15 residues. From germline, CDR1 is LNHDA and CDR2 SQIVND (reference sequence). CDR3 nucleotides: TGTGCCAGGAGCACACCGGGACGCCGGCCTAGGGGCTACACCTTC. Translating it yields CARSTPGRRPRGYTF.

J is TRBJ2-1 and V is TRBV11-2, with D hard to call. V dropped 5 bases and J dropped 8 bases, with 10 bases sitting between them. Germline CDR1 is SGHAT and CDR2 is FQNNGV. CDR3 length: 12 residues. The CDR3 here is CASSQMTDEQFF. CDR3 nucleotides: TGTGCCAGCAGCCAAATGACCGATGAGCAGTTCTTC.

The V gene is TRBV4-1, the J gene TRBJ1-5, with 10 positions matching TRBD1. The CDR3 is 14 residues long. Trimming removed 3 bases from V and 8 bases from J; junction bases left unmatched: 4. Germline CDR1 reads MGHRA; CDR2 reads YSYEKL. Here the CDR3 DNA reads TGCGCCAGCAGCCAGGGACAGGGGCGGGAGCCCCAGCATTTT. This gives the protein CASSQGQGREPQHF.

The chain recombines TRBV27 with TRBJ1-2, with no clear D. This CDR3 has 14 amino acids. V was shortened by 6 bases and J by 1 base, with 12 bases between the two germline ends. Germline CDR1 reads MNHEY; CDR2 reads SMNVEV (reference sequence). DNA of the CDR3: TGTGCCAGCAGGGGAGGAGGAGGTAACTATGGCTACACCTTC. It codes for CASRGGGGNYGYTF.

V is TRBV19 and J is TRBJ2-1, with 7 positions matching TRBD1. Germline CDR1 and CDR2: LNHDA and SQIVND (reference sequence). The CDR3 has 17 amino acids. The V and J ends lost 3 bases and 2 bases, in that order; junction bases with no gene match: 10. The CDR3 sequence is CASSIGRQGPTYNEQFF. For the CDR3, the DNA is TGTGCCAGTAGTATTGGTAGACAGGGCCCGACCTACAATGAGCAGTTCTTC. The whole variable domain, filled in from reference TRBV19 and TRBJ2-1, reads DGGITQSPKYLFRKEGQNVTLSCEQNLNHDAMYWYRQDPGQGLRLIYYSQIVNDFQKGDIAEGYSVSREKKESFPLTVTSAQKNPTAFYLCASSIGRQGPTYNEQFFGPGTRLTVL.

The genes are TRBV6-5 and TRBJ1-4; D not resolved. Germline V lookup: CDR1 MNHEY, CDR2 SVGAGI. This CDR3 comprises 16 residues. V was cut by 2 bases and J by 3 bases, with 13 bases left in between. CDR3 DNA sequence: TGTGCCAGCAGTTACGCCGCGGCAAGCCCTAATGAAAAACTGTTTTTT. Protein sequence: CASSYAAASPNEKLFF.

The chain combines TRBV7-9 with TRBJ2-3, with 7 bases fitting TRBD1. The CDR3 contains 13 residues. Germline lookup yields CDR1 SEHNR and CDR2 FQNEAQ (reference sequence). V lost 8 bases and J lost 3; bases outside the gene matches: 5. This CDR3 is CASEGTATDTQYF. The CDR3 DNA reads TGTGCCAGCGAGGGGACAGCTACAGATACGCAGTATTTT.

In this sample, this clone turned up a few times. The chain combines TRBV7-2 with TRBJ2-1; 12 bases fit TRBD2. Germline V gives CDR1 SGHTA, CDR2 FQGNSA. V lost 1 base to trimming and J lost 0 bases; unmatched junction nucleotides: 4. There are 18 residues in the CDR3. CDR3 loop: CASSLELAGGLSYNEQFF. The CDR3 nucleotides read TGTGCCAGCAGCTTAGAACTAGCGGGGGGACTCTCCTACAATGAGCAGTTCTTC. The full variable domain, with the rest looked up from reference TRBV7-2 and TRBJ2-1, is GAGVSQSPSNKVTEKGKDVELRCDPISGHTALYWYRQSLGQGLEFLIYFQGNSAPDKSGLPSDRFSAERTGGSVSTLTIQRTQQEDSAVYLCASSLELAGGLSYNEQFFGPGTRLTVL.

The sample holds a few counts of this clone. This chain uses TRBV4-2 with TRBJ1-5; 10 nucleotides align to TRBD1. Germline V gene data show CDR1 as LGHNA and CDR2 as YNFKEQ. CDR3 length equals 15 residues. V gave up 3 bases and J gave up 4 bases; unmatched junction bases: 3. CDR3 nucleotides: TGTGCCAGCAGCCACCTGGGACAGGGGAATCAGCCCCAGCATTTT. Translated: CASSHLGQGNQPQHF.

V and J are TRBV19 and TRBJ2-7; either TRBD1 or TRBD2 may fit D (5 bases each). This CDR3 has 12 residues. Trimming removed 5 bases from V and 3 bases from J, with 8 bases in between. Germline-derived CDR1 and CDR2 are LNHDA and SQIVND (reference sequence). CDR3 in amino acids: CASSWDGYEQYF. The CDR3 DNA reads TGTGCCAGTAGTTGGGACGGCTACGAGCAGTACTTC.

This clone was detected only a few times. The chain joins TRBV6-2 or TRBV6-3 to TRBJ2-5; no clear D. Per germline, CDR1 MNHEY and CDR2 SVGEGT. The CDR3 sequence is 14 residues long. The V gene lost 5 bases and the J gene lost 5 bases, with 15 bases spanning the gap. The CDR3 sequence is CASSASRTWETQYF. DNA of the CDR3: TGTGCCAGCAGTGCCTCACGAACATGGGAGACCCAGTACTTC.

The chain combines TRBV27 with TRBJ2-3, with 9 bases lining up with TRBD2. This CDR3 contains 17 residues. Germline CDR1 and CDR2: MNHEY and SMNVEV (reference sequence). The V and J ends lost 0 bases and 0 bases, in that order; junction bases with no gene match: 4. The DNA for the CDR3 is TGTGCCAGCAGTTTATCGCCTAGCGGGGTGAGCACAGATACGCAGTATTTT. It is translated as CASSLSPSGVSTDTQYF.

The chain joins TRBV7-2 to TRBJ1-2; D is uncertain. Between the trimmed V and J ends, which lost 1 base and 2 bases, there was a span of 8 bases. The germline V gene encodes CDR1 SGHTA and CDR2 FQGNSA. CDR3 length: 14 residues. The CDR3 region has the DNA TGTGCCAGCAGCTTAGGGCAGGCGAACTATGGCTACACCTTC. Its protein product is CASSLGQANYGYTF. The full variable domain, completed using reference TRBV7-2 and TRBJ1-2, is GAGVSQSPSNKVTEKGKDVELRCDPISGHTALYWYRQSLGQGLEFLIYFQGNSAPDKSGLPSDRFSAERTGGSVSTLTIQRTQQEDSAVYLCASSLGQANYGYTFGSGTRLTVV.

The chain joins TRBV27 to TRBJ2-7, with 8 bases lining up with TRBD1. Trimming took 5 bases from V and 5 from J; bases not matched to a gene: 2. The germline V gene has CDR1 MNHEY and CDR2 SMNVEV (reference sequence). The length of the CDR3 is 12 residues. The CDR3 loop is CASSPDRDEQYF. The DNA for the CDR3 is TGTGCCAGCAGTCCGGACAGGGACGAGCAGTACTTC.

The genes are TRBV4-2 and TRBJ2-1, with 9 nucleotides matching TRBD1. CDR1 and CDR2 from the germline V gene are LGHNA and YNFKEQ. The V and J ends lost 3 bases and 0 bases, in that order; junction bases with no gene match: 6. This CDR3 is 17 amino acids long. The CDR3 DNA reads TGTGCCAGCAGCCACACACAGGGGGCTAGCTCCTACAATGAGCAGTTCTTC. This translates into CASSHTQGASSYNEQFF.

The chain combines TRBV4-2 with TRBJ1-2, with unresolved D. CDR3 length: 14 amino acids. The V end lost 4 bases, the J end lost 3 bases, and 12 bases lay between the germline ends. Germline V gene data show CDR1 as LGHNA and CDR2 as YNFKEQ. CDR3 sequence (DNA): TGTGCCAGCAGCCCTCCCCTCGAGGACTATGGCTACACCTTC. Encoded protein: CASSPPLEDYGYTF.

This clone was seen a handful of times. The chain is built from TRBV11-1 and TRBJ2-3; D may be TRBD1 (6 bases). This CDR3 is built from 15 residues. Germline V CDR1 and CDR2: SGHAT, FQDESV (reference sequence). The V end was cut by 1 base, the J end by 6 bases, with 14 bases between. DNA of the CDR3: TGTGCCAGCAGCTTAGTCTGGACAGATTCGGATACGCAGTATTTT. Translated, it gives CASSLVWTDSDTQYF.

The chain couples TRBV9 to TRBJ2-3, with 10 bases lining up with TRBD1. Germline V CDR1 and CDR2: SGDLS, YYNGEE. The CDR3 is made up of 15 amino acids. J gave up 4 bases and V 0 bases, and 2 bases lay outside the gene matches. CDR3 in DNA: TGTGCCAGCAGCGTAGAGGGACAGGGGCCAGATACGCAGTATTTT. Residues: CASSVEGQGPDTQYF.

The chain couples TRBV10-3 to TRBJ2-7; 9 nucleotides match TRBD1. Unmatched junction bases numbered 12, after V lost 4 bases and J lost 5 bases. The CDR3 is 16 amino acids. The germline CDR1 and CDR2 sequences are ENHRY and SYGVKD. The CDR3 nucleotides read TGTGCCATCAGTGCGCCACCGGGACAGGGAACGGACGAGCAGTACTTC. Its protein is CAISAPPGQGTDEQYF.

The CDR3 reads CASSQTLIGRETQYF. The CDR3 DNA sequence: TGTGCCAGCAGCCAAACGCTAATTGGTAGAGAGACCCAGTACTTC. V and J are TRBV3-1 (or the pseudogene TRBV3-2) and TRBJ2-5, with no clear D. The germline V gene has CDR1 LGHDT and CDR2 YNNKEL (reference sequence). The CDR3 runs 15 residues. The germline V and J ends were trimmed by 2 bases and 4 bases, with 14 bases remaining between them.

This chain uses TRBV6-5 with TRBJ1-1, with a tentative D call TRBD1 (5 bases). V lost 3 bases, J lost 1 base, and 12 bases lay in between. Germline V lookup: CDR1 MNHEY, CDR2 SVGAGI. The CDR3 length is 15 residues. CDR3: CASSYEWGPNTEAFF. The CDR3 DNA reads TGTGCCAGCAGTTATGAGTGGGGCCCGAACACTGAAGCTTTCTTT.

The DNA for the CDR3 is TGCGCCAGCAGTACTAGCGGGGGAAACTACGAGCAGTACTTC. Translation gives CASSTSGGNYEQYF. The genes are TRBV10-2 and TRBJ2-7; 11 nucleotides line up with TRBD2. CDR1 is WSHSY and CDR2 is SAAADI in the germline V gene. This CDR3 is 14 amino acids long. V lost 5 bases and J lost 3; bases outside the gene matches: 3.

The J gene is TRBJ1-3, the V gene TRBV28, with a tentative D call TRBD1 (6 bases). The CDR3 contains 14 residues. V gave up 4 bases and J gave up 4 bases, with 11 bases separating them. Germline CDR1 MDHEN, CDR2 SYDVKM. This CDR3 is CASSSAGAGNTIYF. In nucleotides, the CDR3 is TGTGCCAGCAGTTCGGCAGGGGCGGGAAACACCATATATTTT.

This clone was detected once. V is TRBV14 and J is TRBJ1-2; weak D call: TRBD1 (5 bases). Germline assignment: CDR1 SGHDN and CDR2 FVKESK. This CDR3 is built from 13 residues. Trimming took 2 bases from V and 5 from J, leaving 9 bases between them. CDR3 bases: TGTGCCAGCAGCCAATGGGGGGGTTATGGCTACACCTTC. This sequence encodes CASSQWGGYGYTF.

Only one count was recorded for this clone. This chain joins TRBV4-3 and TRBJ2-7; 9 bases are a match to TRBD1. This CDR3 spans 16 amino acids. With 4 bases clipped from V and 1 base from J, the junction kept 8 bases outside the gene matches. Germline V gene data show CDR1 as LGHNA and CDR2 as YSLEER. The CDR3 spells CASSPQPTGGSYEQYF. CDR3 DNA: TGCGCCAGCAGCCCGCAACCGACAGGGGGATCCTACGAGCAGTACTTC.

The rearrangement joins TRBV5-6 to TRBJ2-3; 7 bases agree with TRBD1. The trim removed 0 bases at V and 6 bases at J, leaving 4 bases unmatched. This CDR3 comprises 14 residues. Germline V gene lookup returns CDR1 SGHDT and CDR2 YYEEEE. As DNA, the CDR3 is TGTGCCAGCAGCTTGGACAGGGGAAGGGATACGCAGTATTTT. Translating it yields CASSLDRGRDTQYF.

The V and J genes are TRBV7-8 and TRBJ1-4, with D tentatively TRBD1 (5 bases). Trimming took 4 bases from V and 8 from J, leaving 23 bases between them. This CDR3 contains 17 residues. CDR1 is SGHVS, CDR2 FQNEAQ, per germline. The CDR3 here is CASSSAGWGRDDEKLFF. For the CDR3, the DNA is TGTGCCAGCAGCTCAGCGGGGTGGGGCAGGGACGACGAAAAACTGTTTTTT.